This TCR beta chain appears in the sequencing data of a study of blood T cells in healthy people across ages. Study-level findings and limits: Expanded clonotype shifts may have been confounded, as the donors had an unknown CMV status.

Together with a sample-barcoded 5' primer, a J-beta primer mix was included in a second PCR lasting about 6 to 11 cycles. The yield of each sample was at least 2.5 million CDR3-containing paired-end reads. Each CDR3 protein is one row after TCRdb ran MiXCR on the 5' RACE reads. The sample has around 1.5 million distinct CDR3 sequences; roughly 30% are singletons. Germline V lookup: CDR1 SNHLY, CDR2 FYNNEI. J lost 3 bases, V lost 6 bases, and 8 bases had no gene match. This CDR3 contains 15 residues. With each sample, at least 5 micrograms of total RNA were extracted. A remark on this clonotype: Its antigen is unidentified.

This TCR derives from a woman aged 25 to 39 in good health. The genes are TRBV2 and TRBJ2-7, with TRBD2 identical over 10 bases. The sequencing sample was made of blood. The CDR3 protein is CASSSSSGSFYEQYF. The CDR3 nucleotides read TGTGCCAGCAGCTCCTCTAGCGGGAGTTTCTACGAGCAGTACTTC. The entire variable domain, with the rest obtained from reference TRBV2 and TRBJ2-7, is as follows: EPEVTQTPSHQVTQMGQEVILRCVPISNHLYFYWYRQILGQKVEFLVSFYNNEISEKSEIFDDQFSVERPDGSNFTLKIRSTKLEDSAMYFCASSSSSGSFYEQYFGPGTRLTVT.